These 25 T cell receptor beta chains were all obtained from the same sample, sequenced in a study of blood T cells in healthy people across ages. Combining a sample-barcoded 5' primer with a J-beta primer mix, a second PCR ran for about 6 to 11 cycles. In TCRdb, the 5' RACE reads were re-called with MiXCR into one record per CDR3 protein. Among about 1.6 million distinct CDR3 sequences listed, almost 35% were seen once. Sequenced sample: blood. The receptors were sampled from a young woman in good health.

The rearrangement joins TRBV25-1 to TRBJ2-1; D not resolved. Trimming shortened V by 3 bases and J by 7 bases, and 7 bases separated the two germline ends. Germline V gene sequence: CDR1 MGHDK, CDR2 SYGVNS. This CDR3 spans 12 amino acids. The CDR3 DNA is TGTGCCAGCAGTGATCTATTTAATGAGCAGTTCTTC. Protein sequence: CASSDLFNEQFF.

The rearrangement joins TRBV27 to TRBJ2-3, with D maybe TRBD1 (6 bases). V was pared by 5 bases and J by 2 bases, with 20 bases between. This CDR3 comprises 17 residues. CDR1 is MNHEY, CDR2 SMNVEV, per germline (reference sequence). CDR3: CASSGISGVLSTDTQYF. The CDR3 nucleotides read TGTGCCAGCAGTGGGATCTCAGGGGTTTTATCCACAGATACGCAGTATTTT.

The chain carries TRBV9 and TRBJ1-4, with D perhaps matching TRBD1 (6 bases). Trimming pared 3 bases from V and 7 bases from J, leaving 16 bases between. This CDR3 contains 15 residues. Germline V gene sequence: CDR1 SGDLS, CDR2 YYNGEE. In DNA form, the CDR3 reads TGTGCCAGCAGCGAGGGAGGGGGGCCAGGTGAAAAACTGTTTTTT. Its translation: CASSEGGGPGEKLFF.

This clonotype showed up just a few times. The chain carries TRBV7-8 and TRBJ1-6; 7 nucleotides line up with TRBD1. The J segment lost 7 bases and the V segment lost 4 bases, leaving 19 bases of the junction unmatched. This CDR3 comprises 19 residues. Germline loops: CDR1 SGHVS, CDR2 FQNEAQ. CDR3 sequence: CASSSDWIDREGSNSPLHF. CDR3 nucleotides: TGTGCCAGCAGCTCAGATTGGATAGACAGGGAAGGATCGAATTCACCCCTCCACTTT.

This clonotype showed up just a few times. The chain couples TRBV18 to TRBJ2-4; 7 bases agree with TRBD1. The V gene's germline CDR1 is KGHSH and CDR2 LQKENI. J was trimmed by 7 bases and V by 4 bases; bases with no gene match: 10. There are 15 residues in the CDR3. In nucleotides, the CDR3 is TGTGCCAGCTCACTCAATTCGAGGGGGCGGAACATTCAGTACTTC. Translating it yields CASSLNSRGRNIQYF. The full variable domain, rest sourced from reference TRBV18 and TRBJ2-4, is NAGVMQNPRHLVRRRGQEARLRCSPMKGHSHVYWYRQLPEEGLKFMVYLQKENIIDESGMPKERFSAEFPKEGPSILRIQQVVRGDSAAYFCASSLNSRGRNIQYFGAGTRLSVL.

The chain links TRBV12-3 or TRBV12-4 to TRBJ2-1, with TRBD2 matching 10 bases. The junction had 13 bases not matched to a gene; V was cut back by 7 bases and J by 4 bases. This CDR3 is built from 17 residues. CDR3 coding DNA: TGTGCCAGCAATCTCAACCCTCTAGCGGGGGAATACAATGAGCAGTTCTTC. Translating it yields CASNLNPLAGEYNEQFF.

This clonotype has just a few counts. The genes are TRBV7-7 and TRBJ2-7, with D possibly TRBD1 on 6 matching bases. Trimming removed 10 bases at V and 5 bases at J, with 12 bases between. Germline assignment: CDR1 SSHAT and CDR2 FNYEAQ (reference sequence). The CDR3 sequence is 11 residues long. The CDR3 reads CAIVQGHEQYF. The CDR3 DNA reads TGTGCCATCGTACAGGGACACGAGCAGTACTTC.

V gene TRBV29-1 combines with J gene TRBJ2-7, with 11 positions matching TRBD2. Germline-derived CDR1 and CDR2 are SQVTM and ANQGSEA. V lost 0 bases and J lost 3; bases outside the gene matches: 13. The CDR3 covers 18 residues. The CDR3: CSVEDGAVLAGGVYEQYF. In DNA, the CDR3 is TGCAGCGTTGAAGATGGGGCTGTTCTAGCGGGGGGAGTCTACGAGCAGTACTTC.

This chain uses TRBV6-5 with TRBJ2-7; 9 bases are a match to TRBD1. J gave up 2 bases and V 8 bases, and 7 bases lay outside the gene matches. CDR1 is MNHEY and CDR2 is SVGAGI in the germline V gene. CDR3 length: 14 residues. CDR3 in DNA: TGTGCCAGCGGTCCGACAGGGGGAACCTACGAGCAGTACTTC. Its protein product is CASGPTGGTYEQYF.

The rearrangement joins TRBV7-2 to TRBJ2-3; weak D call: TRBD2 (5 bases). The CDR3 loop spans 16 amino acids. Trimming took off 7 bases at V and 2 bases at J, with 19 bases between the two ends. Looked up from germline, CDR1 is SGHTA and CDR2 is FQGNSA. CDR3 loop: CASTPDVADYTDTQYF. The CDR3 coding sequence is TGTGCCAGCACCCCAGACGTAGCCGACTACACAGATACGCAGTATTTT.

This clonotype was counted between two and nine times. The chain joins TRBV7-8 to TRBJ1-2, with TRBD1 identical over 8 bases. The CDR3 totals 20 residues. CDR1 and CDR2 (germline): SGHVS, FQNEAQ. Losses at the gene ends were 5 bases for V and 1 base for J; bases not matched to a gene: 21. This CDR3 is CASSPRRAGGRGPVNYGYTF. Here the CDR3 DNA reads TGTGCCAGCAGCCCCCGGAGGGCCGGGGGCAGGGGGCCAGTTAACTATGGCTACACCTTC.

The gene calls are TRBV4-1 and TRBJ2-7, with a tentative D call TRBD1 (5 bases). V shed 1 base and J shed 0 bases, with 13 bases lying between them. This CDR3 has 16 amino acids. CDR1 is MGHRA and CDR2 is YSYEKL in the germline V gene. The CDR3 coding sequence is TGCGCCAGCAGCCAAGCTTCCTCAGGGTACTCCTACGAGCAGTACTTC. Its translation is CASSQASSGYSYEQYF.

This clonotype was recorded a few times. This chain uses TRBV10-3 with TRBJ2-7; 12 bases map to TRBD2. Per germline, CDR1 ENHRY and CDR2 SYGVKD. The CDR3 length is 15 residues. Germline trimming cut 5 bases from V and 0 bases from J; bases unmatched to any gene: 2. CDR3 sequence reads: CAISQTSGSSYEQYF. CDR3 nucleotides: TGTGCCATCAGTCAGACTAGCGGGAGCTCCTACGAGCAGTACTTC.

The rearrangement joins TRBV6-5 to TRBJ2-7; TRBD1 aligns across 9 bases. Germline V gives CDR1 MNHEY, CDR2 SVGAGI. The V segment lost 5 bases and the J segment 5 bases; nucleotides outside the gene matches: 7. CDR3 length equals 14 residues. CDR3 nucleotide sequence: TGTGCCAGCAGTGGGACAGGGAGTCAGGACGAGCAGTACTTC. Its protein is CASSGTGSQDEQYF.

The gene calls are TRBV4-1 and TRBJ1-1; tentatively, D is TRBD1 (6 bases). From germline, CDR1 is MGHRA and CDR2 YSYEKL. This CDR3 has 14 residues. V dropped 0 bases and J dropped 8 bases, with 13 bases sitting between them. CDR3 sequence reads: CASSQDAGGLEAFF. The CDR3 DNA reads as TGCGCCAGCAGCCAAGATGCGGGGGGGCTGGAAGCTTTCTTT.

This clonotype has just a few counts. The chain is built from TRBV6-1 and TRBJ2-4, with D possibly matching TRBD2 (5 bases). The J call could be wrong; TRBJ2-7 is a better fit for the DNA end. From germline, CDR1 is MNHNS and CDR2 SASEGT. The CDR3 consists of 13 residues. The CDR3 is CASPLDSSAEQYF. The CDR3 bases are TGTGCCAGCCCTTTGGACTCCTCCGCCGAGCAGTACTTC.

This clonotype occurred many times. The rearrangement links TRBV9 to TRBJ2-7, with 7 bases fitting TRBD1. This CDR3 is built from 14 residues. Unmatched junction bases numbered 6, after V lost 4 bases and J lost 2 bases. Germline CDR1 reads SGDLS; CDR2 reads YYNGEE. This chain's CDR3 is CASSQQGSAYEQYF. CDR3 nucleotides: TGTGCCAGCAGCCAACAGGGGTCCGCCTACGAGCAGTACTTC.

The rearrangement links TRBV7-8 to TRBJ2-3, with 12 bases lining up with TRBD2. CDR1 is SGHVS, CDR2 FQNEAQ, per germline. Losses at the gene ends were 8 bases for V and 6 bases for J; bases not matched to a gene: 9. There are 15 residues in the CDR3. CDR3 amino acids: CASGSSGGAGDTQYF. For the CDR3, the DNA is TGTGCCAGCGGGTCTAGCGGGGGGGCAGGGGATACGCAGTATTTT.

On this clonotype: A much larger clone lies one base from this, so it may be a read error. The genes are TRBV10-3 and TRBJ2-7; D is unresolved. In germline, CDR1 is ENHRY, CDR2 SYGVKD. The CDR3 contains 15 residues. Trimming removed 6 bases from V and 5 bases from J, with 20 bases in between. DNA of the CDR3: TGTGCCATCAGGGACGGTATAGGAGTACGGGACGAGCAGTACTTC. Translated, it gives CAIRDGIGVRDEQYF.

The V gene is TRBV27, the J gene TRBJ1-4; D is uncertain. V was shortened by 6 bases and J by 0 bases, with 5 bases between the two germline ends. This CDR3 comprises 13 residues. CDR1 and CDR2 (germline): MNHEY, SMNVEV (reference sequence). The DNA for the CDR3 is TGTGCCAGCAGGGGGACAACTAATGAAAAACTGTTTTTT. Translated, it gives CASRGTTNEKLFF.

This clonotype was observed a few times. CDR3 nucleotide sequence: TGTGCCAGCAGCCAAAATACCGGGTCGGGCACAGATACGCAGTATTTT. It is translated as CASSQNTGSGTDTQYF. This chain joins TRBV3-1 and TRBJ2-3, with no clear D. Trimming shortened V by 2 bases and J by 1 base, and 13 bases separated the two germline ends. The CDR3 runs to 16 residues. From germline, CDR1 is LGHDT and CDR2 YNNKEL (reference sequence).

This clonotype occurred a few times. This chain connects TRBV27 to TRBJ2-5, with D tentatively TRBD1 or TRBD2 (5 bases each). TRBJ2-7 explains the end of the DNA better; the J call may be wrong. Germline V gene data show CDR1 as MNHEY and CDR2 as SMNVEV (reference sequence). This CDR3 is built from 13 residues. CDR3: CASTARGWNEQYF. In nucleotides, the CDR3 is TGTGCCAGCACCGCGAGGGGCTGGAACGAGCAGTACTTC.

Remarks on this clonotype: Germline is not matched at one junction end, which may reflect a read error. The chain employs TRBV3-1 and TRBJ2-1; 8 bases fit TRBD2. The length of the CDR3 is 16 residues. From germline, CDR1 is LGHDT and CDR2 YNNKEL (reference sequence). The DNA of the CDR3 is TGTGCCAGCAGCCAAGGGGTATCGGGAGGGACCAATGAGCAGTTCTTT. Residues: CASSQGVSGGTNEQFF.

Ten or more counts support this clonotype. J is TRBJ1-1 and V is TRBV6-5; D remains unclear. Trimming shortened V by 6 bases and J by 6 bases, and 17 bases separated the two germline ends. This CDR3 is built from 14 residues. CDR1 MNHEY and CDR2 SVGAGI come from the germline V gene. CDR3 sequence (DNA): TGTGCCAGCAGCCCGGACTTAGCATCCCCTGAAGCTTTCTTT. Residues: CASSPDLASPEAFF.

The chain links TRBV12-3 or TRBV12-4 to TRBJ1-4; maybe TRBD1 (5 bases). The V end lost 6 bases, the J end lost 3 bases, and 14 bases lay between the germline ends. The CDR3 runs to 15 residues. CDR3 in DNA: TGTGCCAGCAGCCCCCAGCAGGGTGCTAATGAAAAACTGTTTTTT. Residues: CASSPQQGANEKLFF.